Following are 14 T cell receptor beta chains from one sample sequenced in a study of OX40 agonist ivuxolimab in advanced cancers. Sequencing was performed with immunoSEQ multiplex PCR; in TCRdb, only in-frame clones are kept and a portion is missing. In the table there are 25,000 to 30,000 clones, 70% to 80% of which are singletons. Sequenced material: CD4+ or CD8+ T cells sorted from blood, taken in a trial of the OX40 agonist ivuxolimab. These receptor sequences come from an adult with an advanced solid tumor such as melanoma, head and neck, liver or kidney cancer.

The chain couples TRBV4-1 to TRBJ2-5; TRBD1 is a possible D gene (6 bases). Germline loops: CDR1 MGHRA, CDR2 YSYEKL. The CDR3 has 14 amino acids. The V end was cut by 0 bases, the J end by 5 bases, with 10 bases between. CDR3 sequence reads: CASSQERQEETQYF. The CDR3 DNA follows: TGCGCCAGCAGCCAAGAACGACAGGAGGAGACCCAGTACTTC.

The V call is TRBV4-3, the J call TRBJ2-5; D unclear. Trimming took off 4 bases at V and 0 bases at J, with 6 bases between the two ends. Germline V gene lookup returns CDR1 LGHNA and CDR2 YSLEER. The CDR3 is made up of 13 amino acids. Here the CDR3 reads CASSPLNQETQYF. The CDR3 bases are TGCGCCAGCAGCCCACTGAACCAAGAGACCCAGTACTTC.

The CDR3 sequence: CASALLGREVAKNIQYF. The CDR3 bases are TGTGCCAGTGCGCTACTAGGTAGGGAGGTAGCCAAAAACATTCAGTACTTC. V gene TRBV27 combines with J gene TRBJ2-4, with TRBD2 as a possible D gene (6 bases). V was clipped by 9 bases and J by 0 bases, with 21 bases between them. Germline CDR1 is MNHEY and CDR2 is SMNVEV (reference sequence). The CDR3 consists of 17 residues.

The gene calls are TRBV27 and TRBJ1-4; D unclear. V shed 5 bases and J shed 10 bases, with 17 bases lying between them. The CDR3 is 14 amino acids. Per germline, CDR1 MNHEY and CDR2 SMNVEV (reference sequence). This CDR3 reads CASSPLSKVGKLFF. In DNA form, the CDR3 reads TGTGCCAGCAGTCCTTTATCCAAGGTGGGAAAACTGTTTTTT.

The chain combines TRBV29-1 with TRBJ1-1; tentative D call: TRBD1 (5 bases). Between the trimmed V and J ends, which lost 8 bases and 5 bases, there was a span of 15 bases. Per the germline V gene, CDR1 is SQVTM and CDR2 is ANQGSEA. This CDR3 has 12 amino acids. CDR3 amino acids: CSIRGRETEAFF. As DNA, the CDR3 is TGCAGCATAAGGGGACGGGAAACTGAAGCTTTCTTT.

The chain recombines TRBV7-8 with TRBJ2-7, with D hard to call. The V end lost 4 bases, the J end lost 7 bases, and 14 bases lay between the germline ends. There are 13 residues in the CDR3. The V gene's germline CDR1 is SGHVS and CDR2 FQNEAQ. The CDR3, as DNA: TGTGCCAGCAGCTCTGGGCCCGATGGGGAGCAGTACTTC. Translated: CASSSGPDGEQYF.

This sequence joins TRBV27 and TRBJ2-4, with D uncertain. V was cut by 5 bases and J by 6 bases, with 14 bases left in between. The germline V gene has CDR1 MNHEY and CDR2 SMNVEV (reference sequence). The CDR3 runs 14 residues. Written as DNA, the CDR3 is TGTGCCAGCAGTCAGGCTGGCAGATTAAACATTCAGTACTTC. This encodes CASSQAGRLNIQYF.

V usage is TRBV6-6 and J usage is TRBJ2-5, with 8 positions matching TRBD2. After removal of 11 bases from V and 4 bases from J, the junction contained 6 bases not matched to a gene. CDR1 is MNHNY and CDR2 is SVGAGI in the germline V gene (reference sequence). The CDR3 has 12 amino acids. The chain's CDR3 is CAGSTSGETQYF. CDR3 sequence (DNA): TGTGCCGGTTCCACTAGCGGAGAGACCCAGTACTTC.

In this sample, this clone turned up once. The J gene is TRBJ1-1, the V gene TRBV15, with D hard to call. Trimming took off 6 bases at V and 1 base at J, with 15 bases between the two ends. Germline values: CDR1 LNHNV, CDR2 YYDKDF (reference sequence). This CDR3 is built from 15 residues. CDR3 protein: CATRARTDPNTEAFF. The CDR3 DNA is TGTGCCACCAGGGCACGGACCGACCCGAACACTGAAGCTTTCTTT. The whole variable domain, remainder taken from reference TRBV15 and TRBJ1-1, is DAMVIQNPRYQVTQFGKPVTLSCSQTLNHNVMYWYQQKSSQAPKLLFHYYDKDFNNEADTPDNFQSRRPNTSFCFLDIRSPGLGDTAMYLCATRARTDPNTEAFFGQGTRLTVV.

This clone has only a few counts. This sequence joins TRBV15 and TRBJ1-1; D unclear. Trimming removed 1 base at V and 1 base at J, with 4 bases between. The V gene's germline CDR1 is LNHNV and CDR2 YYDKDF (reference sequence). The CDR3 length is 13 residues. The CDR3 sequence is CATSRVPNTEAFF. CDR3 nucleotides: TGTGCCACCAGCAGAGTTCCGAACACTGAAGCTTTCTTT.

The rearrangement uses TRBV7-8 and TRBJ2-5, with TRBD2 matching 7 bases. Germline assignment: CDR1 SGHVS and CDR2 FQNEAQ. The CDR3 is made up of 16 amino acids. Trimming removed 1 base from V and 1 base from J; junction bases left unmatched: 6. Here the CDR3 reads CASSLEASSGQETQYF. Written as DNA, the CDR3 is TGTGCCAGCAGCTTAGAGGCCTCTAGCGGCCAAGAGACCCAGTACTTC.

The chain couples TRBV7-3 to TRBJ1-2; D possibly corresponds to TRBD1 (6 bases). The germline V and J ends were trimmed by 5 bases and 4 bases, with 23 bases remaining between them. Per germline, CDR1 SGHTA and CDR2 FQGTGA. This CDR3 has 17 amino acids. The CDR3 bases are TGTGCCAGCAGCCCCGGGGGGGGCAGCCAGCCCCCCTATGGCTACACCTTC. As protein: CASSPGGGSQPPYGYTF.

In nucleotides, the CDR3 is TGTGCCAGCAGCTTATCAGGGGAGTTACGAGGCTACACCTTC. Translated: CASSLSGELRGYTF. V and J are TRBV7-3 and TRBJ1-2; D is perhaps TRBD1 (6 bases). The CDR3 runs to 14 residues. V lost 2 bases and J lost 8, with 15 bases in between. Per the germline V gene, CDR1 is SGHTA and CDR2 is FQGTGA.

This clone was recorded a few times. V and J are TRBV7-6 and TRBJ2-5, with 13 bases matching TRBD2. The germline CDR1 and CDR2 sequences are SGHVS and FNYEAQ. V was clipped by 5 bases and J by 4 bases; unmatched bases: 7. This CDR3 spans 16 amino acids. The CDR3 DNA is TGTGCCAGCAGCAGGGGACTAGCGGGGAGTGGAGAGACCCAGTACTTC. This gives the protein CASSRGLAGSGETQYF.